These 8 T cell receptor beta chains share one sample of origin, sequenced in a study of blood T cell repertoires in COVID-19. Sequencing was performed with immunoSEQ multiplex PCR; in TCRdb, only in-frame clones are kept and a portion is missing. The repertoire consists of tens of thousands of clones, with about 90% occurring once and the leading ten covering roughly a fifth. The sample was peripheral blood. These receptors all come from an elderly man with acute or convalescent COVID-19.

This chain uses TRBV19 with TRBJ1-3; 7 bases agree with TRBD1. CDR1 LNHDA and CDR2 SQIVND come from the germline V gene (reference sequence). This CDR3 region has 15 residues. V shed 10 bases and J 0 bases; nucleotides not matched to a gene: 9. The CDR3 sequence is CATRDRTFSGNTIYF. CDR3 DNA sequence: TGTGCCACCCGGGACAGAACCTTCTCTGGAAACACCATATATTTT.

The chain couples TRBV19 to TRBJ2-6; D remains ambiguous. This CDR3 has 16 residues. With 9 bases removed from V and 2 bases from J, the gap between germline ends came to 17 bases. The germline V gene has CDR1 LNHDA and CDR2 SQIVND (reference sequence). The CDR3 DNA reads TGTGCCAGCACCCCCCTCGGGTCTACTGGGGCCAACGTCCTGACTTTC. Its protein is CASTPLGSTGANVLTF.

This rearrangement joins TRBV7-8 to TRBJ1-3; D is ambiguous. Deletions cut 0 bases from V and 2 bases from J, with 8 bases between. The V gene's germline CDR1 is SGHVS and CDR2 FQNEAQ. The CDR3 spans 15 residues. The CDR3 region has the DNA TGTGCCAGCAGCTTAGCGGCCGTCACTGGAAACACCATATATTTT. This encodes CASSLAAVTGNTIYF.

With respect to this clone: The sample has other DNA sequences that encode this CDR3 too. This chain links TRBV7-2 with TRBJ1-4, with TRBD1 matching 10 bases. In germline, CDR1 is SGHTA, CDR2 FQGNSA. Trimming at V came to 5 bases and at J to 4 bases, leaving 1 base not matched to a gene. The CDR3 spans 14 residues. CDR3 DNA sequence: TGTGCCAGCAGCCGGGACAGGGGTAATGAAAAACTGTTTTTT. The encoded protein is CASSRDRGNEKLFF.

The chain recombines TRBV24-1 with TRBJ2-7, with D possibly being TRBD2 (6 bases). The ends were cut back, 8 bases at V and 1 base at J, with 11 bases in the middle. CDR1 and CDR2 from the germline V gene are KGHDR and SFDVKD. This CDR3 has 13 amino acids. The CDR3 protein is CATTHGGSYEQYF. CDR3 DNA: TGTGCCACCACACACGGGGGTTCCTACGAGCAGTACTTC.

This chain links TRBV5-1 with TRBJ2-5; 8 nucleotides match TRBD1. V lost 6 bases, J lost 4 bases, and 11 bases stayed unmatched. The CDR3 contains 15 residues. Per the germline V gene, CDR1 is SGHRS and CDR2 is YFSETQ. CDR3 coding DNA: TGCGCCAGCAACGGGGCAGGGGGCGGGCGAGAGACCCAGTACTTC. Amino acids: CASNGAGGGRETQYF.

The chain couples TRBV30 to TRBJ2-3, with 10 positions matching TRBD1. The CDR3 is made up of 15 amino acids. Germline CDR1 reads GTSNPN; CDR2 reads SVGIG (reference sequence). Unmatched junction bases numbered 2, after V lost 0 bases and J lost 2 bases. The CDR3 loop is CAWSVGTGATDTQYF. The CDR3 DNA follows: TGTGCCTGGAGTGTAGGGACAGGGGCCACAGATACGCAGTATTTT.

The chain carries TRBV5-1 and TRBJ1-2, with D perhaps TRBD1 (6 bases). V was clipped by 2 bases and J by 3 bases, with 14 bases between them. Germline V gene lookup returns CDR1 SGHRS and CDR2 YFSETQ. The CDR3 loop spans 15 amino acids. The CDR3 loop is CASSFLQGSDYGYTF. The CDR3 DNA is TGCGCCAGCAGCTTTCTCCAGGGGAGCGACTATGGCTACACCTTC. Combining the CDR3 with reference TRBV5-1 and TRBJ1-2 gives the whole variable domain KAGVTQTPRYLIKTRGQQVTLSCSPISGHRSVSWYQQTPGQGLQFLFEYFSETQRNKGNFPGRFSGRQFSNSRSEMNVSTLELGDSALYLCASSFLQGSDYGYTFGSGTRLTVV.